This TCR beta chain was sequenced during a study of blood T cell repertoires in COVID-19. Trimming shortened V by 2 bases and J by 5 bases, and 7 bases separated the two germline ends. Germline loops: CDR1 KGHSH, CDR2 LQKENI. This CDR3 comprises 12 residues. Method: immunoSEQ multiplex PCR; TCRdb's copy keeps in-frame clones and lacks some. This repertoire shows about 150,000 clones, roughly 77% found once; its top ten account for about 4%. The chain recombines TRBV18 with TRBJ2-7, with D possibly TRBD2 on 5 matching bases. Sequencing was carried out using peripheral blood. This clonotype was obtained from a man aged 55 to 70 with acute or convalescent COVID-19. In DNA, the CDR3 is TGTGCCAGCTCACCAGACGGGGACGAGCAGTACTTC. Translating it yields CASSPDGDEQYF.